Included here is one T cell receptor (beta chain) sequence, with context. Its antigen has not been determined. No base qualities exist here, and no much larger clone lies one base off it. From a lookup of the germline V gene, CDR1 and CDR2 are SGHDT and YYEEEE. From V the trimming removes 4 bases and from J it removes 2 bases, while the gene matches leave 2 bases of the junction unaccounted for. Measured from the cysteine to the phenylalanine, the CDR3 is 13 residues long. CDR3 DNA only is kept here, 39 bases in frame from base 1. This entry belongs to a study of T cell changes during pregnancy in multiple sclerosis (dated by TCRdb to the late 2010s). Describing the broader study: Changes in the T cell repertoire over the course of pregnancy were examined in this study in women with multiple sclerosis.

The library was produced with the immunoSEQ multiplex PCR assay. TCRdb re-hosts the immuneACCESS table, in-frame sequences only. Its copies lack some clones; in the studies checked, an unresolved V gene accounts for under half of them, and the cause for the rest is not known. The sample table lists tens of thousands of clones, around 94% of them with a count of one. The top ten constitute 0.47% of the sample. Sequenced here: CD4+ T cells from peripheral blood mononuclear cells, sampled in the first trimester of pregnancy. The rearranged chain carries TRBV5-6 and TRBJ1-2; 7 nucleotides in the junction match TRBD1. The TCR originated in a female donor with multiple sclerosis, enrolled in a pregnancy study. The CDR3 protein is CASSRDRNYGYTF. The DNA sequence follows: TGTGCCAGCAGCCGGGACAGAAACTATGGCTACACCTTC.